A selection of T cell receptor beta chains follows, all from one sample in a study of cytomegalovirus exposure and HLA in healthy donors. TCRdb keeps only in-frame clones here, not all; method: immunoSEQ multiplex PCR. The sample yields under 150,000 clones, about 80% seen once. Sequencing used PBMCs. The source is a boy aged 2 to 10 in good health and CMV-seronegative. Each CDR3 is given with its conserved first and last residue. A D gene is named only where the DNA matches it firmly. Clone size is given for some rows only: seen once, a few or many times, or a class if the clone is expanded.

J gene,CDR3 length,D gene,clone size,V gene,CDR3 protein,CDR3 DNA
TRBJ2-3,16,.,.,TRBV4-2,CASSQDTSGRTDTQYF,TGTGCCAGCAGCCAAGATACGAGCGGGCGCACAGATACGCAGTATTTT
TRBJ1-5,13,.,.,TRBV6-1,CASSPDSHQPQHF,TGTGCCAGCAGTCCGGACAGCCATCAGCCCCAGCATTTT
TRBJ1-2,17,TRBD1,.,TRBV4-3,CASSQATPGTGGFGYTF,TGCGCCAGCAGCCAAGCTACTCCCGGGACAGGGGGCTTTGGCTACACCTTC
TRBJ1-1,17,.,.,TRBV18,CASSPLKPDTPNTEAFF,TGTGCCAGCTCACCACTTAAGCCCGACACCCCGAACACTGAAGCTTTCTTT
TRBJ1-6,14,.,.,TRBV6-5,CASSSTWSGSPLHF,TGTGCCAGCAGTTCAACGTGGTCCGGTTCACCCCTCCACTTT
TRBJ2-1,20,TRBD1,once,TRBV7-8,CASRHPGTGTVSHAENEQFF,TGTGCCAGCAGACACCCGGGGACAGGGACGGTTTCACATGCGGAGAATGAGCAGTTCTTC
TRBJ2-1,16,TRBD1,once,TRBV29-1,CSTPRDRGFSYNEQFF,TGCAGCACCCCCCGTGACAGGGGCTTCTCCTACAATGAGCAGTTCTTC
TRBJ2-1,15,TRBD2,.,TRBV9,CASSVRGLAGKGQFF,TGTGCCAGCAGCGTAAGGGGACTAGCGGGAAAAGGGCAGTTCTTC
TRBJ2-6,18,TRBD1,.,TRBV5-6,CASRYGTGKISGANVLTF,TGTGCCAGCAGGTACGGGACAGGGAAAATCTCTGGGGCCAACGTCCTGACTTTC
TRBJ2-7,15,TRBD1,.,TRBV5-4,CASSRWTGGKYEQYF,TGTGCCAGCAGCCGATGGACAGGGGGGAAATACGAGCAGTACTTC